Sequencing of this T cell receptor beta chain was carried out in a study of shared clonotypes between healthy human individuals. General study results and limits: It was anticipated that sequencing depth would influence how many clonotypes donors shared.

Turning to this clone: What it binds is not known.

This CDR3 has 15 residues. The J segment lost 6 bases and the V segment lost 3 bases, leaving 5 bases of the junction unmatched. The germline CDR1 and CDR2 sequences are LNHDA and SQIVND (reference sequence). Some clones are missing from TCRdb's copy, which holds only in-frame ones; the method was immunoSEQ multiplex PCR. This sample has about 510,000 clones; almost 97% occur once, and the top ten carry 0.05% to 0.07%. This clonotype was sampled from a woman under 40 in good health. The specimen sequenced was naive CD4+ T cells sorted from blood. Subset in this sample: CD45RA+ positively selected. The rearrangement uses TRBV19 and TRBJ1-5; 10 bases are shared with TRBD1. The CDR3 DNA sequence: TGTGCCAGTAGTATCCGGGACAGGGGTAGTCAGCCCCAGCATTTT. Translated: CASSIRDRGSQPQHF.